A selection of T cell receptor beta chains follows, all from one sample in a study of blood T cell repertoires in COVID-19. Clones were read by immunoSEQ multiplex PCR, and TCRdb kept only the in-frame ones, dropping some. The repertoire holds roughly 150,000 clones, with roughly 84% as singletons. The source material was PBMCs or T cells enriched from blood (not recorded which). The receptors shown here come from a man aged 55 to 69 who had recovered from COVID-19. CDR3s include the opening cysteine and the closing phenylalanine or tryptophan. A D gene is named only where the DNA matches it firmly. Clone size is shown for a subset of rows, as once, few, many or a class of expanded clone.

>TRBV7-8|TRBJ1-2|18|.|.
TGTGCCAGCAGCTCACAGGGCCTGGGCCTAGGAGGTCGTGAGGGCTACACCTTC
CASSSQGLGLGGREGYTF
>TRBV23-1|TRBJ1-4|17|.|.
TGCGCCAGCGGTCCATCGGGCCGAAGAAGAACTAATGAAAAACTGTTTTTT
CASGPSGRRRTNEKLFF
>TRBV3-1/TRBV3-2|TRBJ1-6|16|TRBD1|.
TGTGCCAGCAGCCAGGAGACAGGGATGGGATATTCACCCCTCCACTTT
CASSQETGMGYSPLHF
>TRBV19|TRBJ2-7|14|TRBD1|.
TGTGCCAGTAGTCTCGGGACAGTGCCCTACGAGCAGTACTTC
CASSLGTVPYEQYF
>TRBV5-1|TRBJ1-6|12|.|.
TGCGCCAGCAGCTTACTAAATTCACCCCTCCACTTT
CASSLLNSPLHF
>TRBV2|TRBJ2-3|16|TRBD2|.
TGTGCCAGCAGTATACGACTAGCGGGAGCATCAGATACGCAGTATTTT
CASSIRLAGASDTQYF
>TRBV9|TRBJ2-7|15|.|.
TGTGCCAGCAGCGTAGACGGGAGTAGGGCCTACGAGCAGTACTTC
CASSVDGSRAYEQYF
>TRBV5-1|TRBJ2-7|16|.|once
TGCGCCAGCAGCCGCGATCCGGGCGGGACCTCCTACGAGCAGTACTTC
CASSRDPGGTSYEQYF
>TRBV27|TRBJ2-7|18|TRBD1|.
TGTGCCAGCAGTTTAGGAACAGGGGCCGGACCCAGCTCCTACGAGCAGTACTTC
CASSLGTGAGPSSYEQYF
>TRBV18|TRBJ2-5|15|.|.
TGTGCCAGCTCACACCCGTCAGGTCCGCGAGAGACCCAGTACTTC
CASSHPSGPRETQYF
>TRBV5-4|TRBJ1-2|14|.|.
TGTGCCAGCAGGGGGGGGACACTGAACTATGGCTACACCTTC
CASRGGTLNYGYTF
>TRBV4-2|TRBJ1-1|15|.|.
TGTGCCAGCAGCCCTGAACAGGGTGTGAACACTGAAGCTTTCTTT
CASSPEQGVNTEAFF
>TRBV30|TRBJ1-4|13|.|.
TGTGCCTGGAGTGAGAACAGGAATGAAAAACTGTTTTTT
CAWSENRNEKLFF
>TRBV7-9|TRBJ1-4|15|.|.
TGTGCCAGCAGCTTAGCAGCCCAACTTGGTGAAAAACTGTTTTTT
CASSLAAQLGEKLFF
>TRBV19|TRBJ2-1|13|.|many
TGTGCCAGTAGTATTAATAGACAGAATGAGCAGTTCTTC
CASSINRQNEQFF
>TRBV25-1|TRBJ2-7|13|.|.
TGTGCCAGCAGTGAAAATGGTCCAGTTGAGCAGTACTTC
CASSENGPVEQYF
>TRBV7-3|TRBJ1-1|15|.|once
TGTGCCAGCAGCTCCAGTCGGGGTGAGAACACTGAAGCTTTCTTT
CASSSSRGENTEAFF
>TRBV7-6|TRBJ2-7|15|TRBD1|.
TGTGCCAGCAGCGCAACAGGGGGCGAAGGCTTCGAGCAGTACTTC
CASSATGGEGFEQYF
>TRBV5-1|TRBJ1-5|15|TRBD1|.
TGCGCCAGCAGCCCGGGTGGGACAGGGGGTCAGCCCCAGCATTTT
CASSPGGTGGQPQHF
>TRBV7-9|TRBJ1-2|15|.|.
TGTGCCAGCCGCAACCTACGGACAGTCGGCTATGGCTACACCTTC
CASRNLRTVGYGYTF
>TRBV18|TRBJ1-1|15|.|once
TGTGCCAGCTCACCGAGGGGGACCCAAAACACTGAAGCTTTCTTT
CASSPRGTQNTEAFF
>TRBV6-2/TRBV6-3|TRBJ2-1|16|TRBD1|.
TGTGCCAGCAGTCCCCGGACAGGGAGGTCCTACAATGAGCAGTTCTTC
CASSPRTGRSYNEQFF
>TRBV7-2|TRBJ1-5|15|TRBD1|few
TGTGCCAGCAGCGGAGCAGGGGGGCGCAATCAGCCCCAGCATTTT
CASSGAGGRNQPQHF
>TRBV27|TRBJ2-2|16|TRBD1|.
TGTGCCAGCAGCCCGAGACAGGGGGCGAACACCGGGGAGCTGTTTTTT
CASSPRQGANTGELFF
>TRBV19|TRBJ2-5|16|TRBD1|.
TGTGCCAGTAGTAGTCAGGGGGATGGCTATGGGGAGACCCAGTACTTC
CASSSQGDGYGETQYF
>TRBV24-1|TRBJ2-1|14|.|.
TGTGCCACCAGTGGGGACTGGCTAGGGAATGAGCAGTTCTTC
CATSGDWLGNEQFF
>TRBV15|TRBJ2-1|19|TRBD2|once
TGTGCCACCAGCAGGGCGGGACTAGCGGCAGCCAACCCCAACAATGAGCAGTTCTTC
CATSRAGLAAANPNNEQFF
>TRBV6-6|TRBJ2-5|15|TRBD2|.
TGTGCCAGCAGTTACTCATTGGGCGGGGGGGAGACCCAGTACTTC
CASSYSLGGGETQYF
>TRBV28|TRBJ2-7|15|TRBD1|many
TGTGCCAGCAACCCACCGGGACAGGGCTCCTACGAGCAGTACTTC
CASNPPGQGSYEQYF
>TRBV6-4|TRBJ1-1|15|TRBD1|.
TGTGCCAGCAGAGCTGACAGGGGGAGAAGGACTGAAGCTTTCTTT
CASRADRGRRTEAFF
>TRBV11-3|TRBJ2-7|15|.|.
TGTGCCAGCAGCTTAGGTCCTTCCCCCTCCTACGAGCAGTACTTC
CASSLGPSPSYEQYF
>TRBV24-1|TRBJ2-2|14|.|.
TGTGCCACCAGTGATAGTCAGGGAATCGGGGAGCTGTTTTTT
CATSDSQGIGELFF
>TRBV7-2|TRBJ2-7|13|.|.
TGTGCCAGCAGCTTAGCGGCCTCCTACGAGCAGTACTTC
CASSLAASYEQYF
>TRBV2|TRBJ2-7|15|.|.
TGTGCCAGCAGTGAGACTAGTGCGGGCTCGGGGGAGCAGTACTTC
CASSETSAGSGEQYF
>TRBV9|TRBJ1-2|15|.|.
TGTGCCAGCAGCGTAGGCCTGGGGAGACTGGAAGGCTACACCTTC
CASSVGLGRLEGYTF
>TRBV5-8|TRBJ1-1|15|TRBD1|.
TGTGCCAGCAGCTTGCTAGGACAGGGGGCTGCTGAAGCTTTCTTT
CASSLLGQGAAEAFF
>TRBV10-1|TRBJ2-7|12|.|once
TGCGCCAGCAGTGATACAGGCAACGAGCAGTACTTC
CASSDTGNEQYF
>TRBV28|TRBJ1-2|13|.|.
TGTGCCAGCAGTTCCCAGGGTTTCGATGGCTACACCTTC
CASSSQGFDGYTF
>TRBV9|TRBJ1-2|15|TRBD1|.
TGTGCCAGCAGCCCGCGACAGGGGGGGAACTATGGCTACACCTTC
CASSPRQGGNYGYTF
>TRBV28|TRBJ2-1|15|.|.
TGTGCCAGCAGTCTAGCTTTGAGCTCCTACAATGAGCAGTTCTTC
CASSLALSSYNEQFF
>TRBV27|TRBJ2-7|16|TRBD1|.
TGTGCCAGCAAAGGTTACAACGGACAGGGAAACTACGAGCAGTACTTC
CASKGYNGQGNYEQYF
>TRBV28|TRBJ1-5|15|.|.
TGTGCCAGCACTGAACAGGGTAGAAACAATCAGCCCCAGCATTTT
CASTEQGRNNQPQHF
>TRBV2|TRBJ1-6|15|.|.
TGTGCCAGCAGTGTGTCGGGAAAGACCAATTCACCCCTCCACTTT
CASSVSGKTNSPLHF
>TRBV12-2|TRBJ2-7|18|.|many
TGTGCAAGTCGCTTAGTTATTTCGTGGTGTGCGACAGGGGGACTTTTATACTTC
CASRLVISWCATGGLLYF
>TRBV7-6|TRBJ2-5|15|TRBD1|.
TGTGCCAGCAGCCCCACACAGGGGTATCGAGAGACCCAGTACTTC
CASSPTQGYRETQYF
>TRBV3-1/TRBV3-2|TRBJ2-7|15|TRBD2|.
TGTGCCAGCAGCCAACGCGGGGGGTCCACGTACGAGCAGTACTTC
CASSQRGGSTYEQYF
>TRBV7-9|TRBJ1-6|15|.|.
TGTGCCAGCAGCTTAGCCGGGGGATATAATTCACCCCTCCACTTT
CASSLAGGYNSPLHF
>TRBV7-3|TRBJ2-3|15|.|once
TGTGCCAGCAGCTTAACAGCAGGGGAGACAGATACGCAGTATTTT
CASSLTAGETDTQYF
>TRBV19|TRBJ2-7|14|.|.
TGTGCCAGTAGAGGGGGGGCGGAAAACTACGAGCAGTACTTC
CASRGGAENYEQYF
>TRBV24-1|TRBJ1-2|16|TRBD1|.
TGTGCCACCAGTGATTTTCCCGGGACAGGGCATTATGGCTACACCTTC
CATSDFPGTGHYGYTF
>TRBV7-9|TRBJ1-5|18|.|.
TGTGCCAGCAGCTTGGTTGGGGGGAGTCGTTACGGCAATCAGCCCCAGCATTTT
CASSLVGGSRYGNQPQHF
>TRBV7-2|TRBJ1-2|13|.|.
TGTGCCAGCAGCTTAGCGGGGCAAAGGGGCTACACCTTC
CASSLAGQRGYTF
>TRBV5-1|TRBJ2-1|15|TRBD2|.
TGCGCCAGCAGCTCCCAGACTAGCGGGAGGGATGAGCAGTTCTTC
CASSSQTSGRDEQFF
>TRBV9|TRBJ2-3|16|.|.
TGTGCCAGCACTGCTGGGGCGGGGCCCCCCACAGATACGCAGTATTTT
CASTAGAGPPTDTQYF
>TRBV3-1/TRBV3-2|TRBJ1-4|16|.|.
TGTGCCAGCAGCCAAGATCCGGGGGGTACTAATGAAAAACTGTTTTTT
CASSQDPGGTNEKLFF
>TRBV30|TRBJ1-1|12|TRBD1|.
TGTGCCTTACGACAGGGGAACACTGAAGCTTTCTTT
CALRQGNTEAFF
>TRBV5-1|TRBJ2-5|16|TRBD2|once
TGCGCCAGCAGCTTGGGCGGGGGACCTTCCCAAGAGACCCAGTACTTC
CASSLGGGPSQETQYF